Presented here are 4 T cell receptor beta chains from one specimen sequenced in a study of T cells in Graves' hyperthyroidism and ophthalmopathy. TCR beta CDR3 sequences were amplified from RNA transcripts. The HTBI primer set served for first-round RT-PCR of the TCR CDR3. One entry per CDR3 protein, called by TCRdb with MiXCR from the multiplex PCR reads. The profile shows about 180,000 distinct CDR3 sequences, about 17% of them singletons. The sample taken for sequencing was blood. These receptors were obtained from a woman between 50 and 59 years old with Graves' hyperthyroidism.

This clonotype was observed a few times. The rearrangement uses TRBV10-3 and TRBJ2-3, with 10 bases that match TRBD2. Per the germline V gene, CDR1 is ENHRY and CDR2 is SYGVKD. Trimming cost V 9 bases and J 1 base; bases outside gene matches: 4. The CDR3 runs to 14 residues. For the CDR3, the DNA is TGTGCCATTAGCGGGGGGAGCGGCACAGATACGCAGTATTTT. Protein product: CAISGGSGTDTQYF.

This chain uses TRBV19 with TRBJ1-1, with a weak D call TRBD1 (5 bases). V was trimmed by 7 bases and J by 1 base, leaving 16 bases between them. Germline lookup yields CDR1 LNHDA and CDR2 SQIVND (reference sequence). The CDR3 is made up of 15 amino acids. The CDR3 is CASTSGGVSNTEAFF. In DNA form, the CDR3 reads TGTGCCAGTACCTCGGGGGGAGTGTCGAACACTGAAGCTTTCTTT.

The rearrangement uses TRBV5-1 and TRBJ1-1; D is unresolved. Deletions cut 0 bases from V and 6 bases from J, with 9 bases between. The CDR3 sequence is 13 residues long. Germline assignment: CDR1 SGHRS and CDR2 YFSETQ. The CDR3 DNA is TGCGCCAGCAGCTTGGTCCCAGAGGCTGAAGCTTTCTTT. Amino acid sequence: CASSLVPEAEAFF. Complete variable domain (other parts from reference TRBV5-1 and TRBJ1-1): KAGVTQTPRYLIKTRGQQVTLSCSPISGHRSVSWYQQTPGQGLQFLFEYFSETQRNKGNFPGRFSGRQFSNSRSEMNVSTLELGDSALYLCASSLVPEAEAFFGQGTRLTVV.

This clonotype was seen ten or more times. This chain uses TRBV6-1 with TRBJ2-1; the D gene could be TRBD1 or TRBD2 (5 bases each). Germline assignment: CDR1 MNHNS and CDR2 SASEGT. CDR3 length: 14 residues. Trimming took off 6 bases at V and 7 bases at J, with 16 bases between the two ends. The DNA of the CDR3 is TGTGCCAGCAGAGCTATTGAGGGGTGGAATGAGCAGTTCTTC. This sequence encodes CASRAIEGWNEQFF.